The 20 T cell receptor beta chains below come from one sample, sequenced in a study of T cells in Graves' hyperthyroidism and ophthalmopathy. From RNA transcripts, TCR beta CDR3 regions were amplified. TCR CDR3 underwent first-round RT-PCR with the HTBI primer set. TCRdb re-called the multiplex PCR reads through MiXCR, storing one row per CDR3 protein. This table holds hundreds of thousands of distinct CDR3 sequences, approximately 14% found once. The sample taken for sequencing was blood. The receptors originated from a woman in her twenties or thirties with Graves' hyperthyroidism.

At least ten counts were recorded for this clonotype. CDR3 DNA: TGCAGTGCCACGAAGCGGGAGCCCTACGAGCAGTACTTC. This codes for CSATKREPYEQYF. The chain uses TRBV20-1 and TRBJ2-7, with TRBD2 matching over 8 bases. Germline lookup yields CDR1 DFQATT and CDR2 SNEGSKA (reference sequence). V was pared by 6 bases and J by 2 bases, with 6 bases of the junction left unmatched. This CDR3 spans 13 amino acids.

This clonotype has at least ten counts. In nucleotides, the CDR3 is TGTGCCAGCAGTTTATCTGGGACAGGGGGGACTGAAGCTTTCTTT. Translating gives CASSLSGTGGTEAFF. The chain employs TRBV27 and TRBJ1-1; 11 bases are shared with TRBD1. V lost 0 bases, J lost 5 bases, and 2 bases stayed unmatched. Germline CDR1 is MNHEY and CDR2 is SMNVEV (reference sequence). The CDR3 totals 15 residues.

This clonotype was seen repeatedly, ten times or more. The chain recombines TRBV20-1 with TRBJ2-7, with D possibly matching TRBD1 (6 bases). From germline, CDR1 is DFQATT and CDR2 SNEGSKA (reference sequence). CDR3 length: 13 residues. Trimming stripped 6 bases from V and 7 bases from J, with 19 bases between. CDR3 sequence reads: CSAQQGPTREQYF. The CDR3 nucleotides read TGCAGTGCACAACAGGGCCCCACGAGGGAGCAGTACTTC.

The genes are TRBV24-1 and TRBJ1-6, with TRBD1 matching over 8 bases. Trimming at V came to 0 bases and at J to 9 bases, leaving 3 bases not matched to a gene. CDR1 and CDR2 from the germline V gene are KGHDR and SFDVKD. This CDR3 region has 15 residues. The CDR3 loop reads CATSDLQGASSPLHF. The CDR3, as DNA: TGTGCCACCAGTGATTTGCAGGGGGCGAGTTCACCCCTCCACTTT.

This clonotype turned up a few times. This chain connects TRBV30 to TRBJ2-6; 10 nucleotides agree with TRBD1. The CDR3 contains 18 residues. Unmatched junction bases numbered 12, after V lost 3 bases and J lost 4 bases. Germline lookup yields CDR1 GTSNPN and CDR2 SVGIG (reference sequence). CDR3 amino acids: CAWSPPGQGTSGANVLTF. DNA for the CDR3: TGTGCCTGGAGCCCCCCGGGACAGGGGACATCCGGGGCCAACGTCCTGACTTTC.

This clonotype was recorded many times. The rearrangement joins TRBV6-5 to TRBJ2-2, with no clear D. V lost 2 bases and J lost 4, with 2 bases in between. The CDR3 length is 12 residues. Germline V gene sequence: CDR1 MNHEY, CDR2 SVGAGI. CDR3 bases: TGTGCCAGCAGTTACCTCACCGGGGAGCTGTTTTTT. It encodes CASSYLTGELFF.

V gene TRBV10-3 combines with J gene TRBJ2-7; 9 bases match TRBD1. The CDR3 contains 17 residues. V was clipped by 8 bases and J by 5 bases; unmatched bases: 19. The germline gives CDR1 ENHRY, CDR2 SYGVKD. CDR3 region: CAIYAFLSGTGKDEQYF. The CDR3, as DNA: TGTGCCATCTACGCCTTCCTGTCCGGGACAGGGAAGGACGAGCAGTACTTC.

As concerns this clonotype: A read error may produce the germline difference seen at one junction end. J is TRBJ2-4 and V is TRBV6-2 or TRBV6-3, with 9 bases identical to TRBD1. The length of the CDR3 is 15 residues. CDR1 is MNHEY and CDR2 is SVGEGT in the germline V gene. The CDR3 nucleotides are TGTGCCAGTAACGGACAGGGGATAGACAAAAGCATTCAGTACTTC. It encodes CASNGQGIDKSIQYF.

V and J are TRBV30 and TRBJ2-3; D might be TRBD2 (6 bases). Germline V lookup: CDR1 GTSNPN, CDR2 SVGIG (reference sequence). The CDR3 sequence is 15 residues long. Trimming took off 4 bases at V and 2 bases at J, with 16 bases between the two ends. The CDR3 reads CAWNGGGAHTDTQYF. DNA for the CDR3: TGTGCCTGGAACGGTGGAGGGGCCCACACAGATACGCAGTATTTT.

The chain uses TRBV12-3 or TRBV12-4 and TRBJ1-3; D is perhaps TRBD1 (5 bases). V lost 6 bases and J 0 bases, leaving 21 bases between the germline ends. The CDR3 runs 18 residues. CDR3 protein: CASRGDAGTGFSGNTIYF. The CDR3 coding sequence is TGTGCCAGCAGGGGGGATGCCGGGACGGGTTTCTCTGGAAACACCATATATTTT.

For this clonotype: This may be a read error, as it is one base from a much larger clone. The rearrangement joins TRBV11-2 to TRBJ2-2; D may be TRBD2 (6 bases). Deletions cut 6 bases from V and 8 bases from J, with 19 bases between. This CDR3 has 15 residues. Germline lookup yields CDR1 SGHAT and CDR2 FQNNGV. CDR3 DNA: TGTGCCAGCAGACCTTTCGGCGGGGCAGTAGGGGAGCTGTTTTTT. This translates into CASRPFGGAVGELFF. Complete variable domain (other parts from reference TRBV11-2 and TRBJ2-2): EAGVAQSPRYKIIEKRQSVAFWCNPISGHATLYWYQQILGQGPKLLIQFQNNGVVDDSQLPKDRFSAERLKGVDSTLKIQPAKLEDSAVYLCASRPFGGAVGELFFGEGSRLTVL.

The chain couples TRBV18 to TRBJ1-5; D is possibly TRBD1 (5 bases). The CDR3 extends over 13 amino acids. V was pared by 4 bases and J by 4 bases, with 8 bases between. CDR1 KGHSH and CDR2 LQKENI come from the germline V gene. The CDR3 DNA follows: TGTGCCAGCTCACTACAGGCTAATCAGCCCCAGCATTTT. Its translation: CASSLQANQPQHF.

This clonotype has a handful of counts. The V call is TRBV30, the J call TRBJ2-3; 9 bases are shared with TRBD2. The junction had 6 bases not matched to a gene; V was cut back by 3 bases and J by 2 bases. CDR3 length equals 15 residues. The V gene's germline CDR1 is GTSNPN and CDR2 SVGIG (reference sequence). The CDR3 spells CAWSGSGSSTDTQYF. Here the CDR3 DNA reads TGTGCCTGGAGCGGTAGCGGGAGCTCCACAGATACGCAGTATTTT.

This clonotype came up many times. This rearrangement joins TRBV2 to TRBJ1-5; no reliable D call. The length of the CDR3 is 15 residues. The germline V gene encodes CDR1 SNHLY and CDR2 FYNNEI. V shed 3 bases and J shed 0 bases, with 9 bases lying between them. The DNA of the CDR3 is TGTGCCAGCAGTGATTCTTTGGGTAGCAATCAGCCCCAGCATTTT. Encoded protein: CASSDSLGSNQPQHF.

This clonotype was seen a handful of times. V and J are TRBV6-2 or TRBV6-3 and TRBJ1-5; possible D gene TRBD1, 6 bases. Between the trimmed V and J ends, which lost 2 bases and 5 bases, there was a span of 13 bases. CDR3 length equals 15 residues. Germline V CDR1 and CDR2: MNHEY, SVGEGT. The CDR3 loop is CASSYGGSLDQPQHF. CDR3 bases: TGTGCCAGCAGTTACGGGGGCAGTCTCGATCAGCCCCAGCATTTT.

This chain joins TRBV20-1 and TRBJ1-4; weak D call: TRBD1 (6 bases). The CDR3 is 15 amino acids. The V end lost 1 base, the J end lost 4 bases, and 13 bases lay between the germline ends. Looked up from germline, CDR1 is DFQATT and CDR2 is SNEGSKA (reference sequence). This CDR3 reads CSARVTDRFNEKLFF. CDR3 sequence (DNA): TGCAGTGCTAGAGTAACGGACAGATTTAATGAAAAACTGTTTTTT.

This clonotype was counted many times. The chain recombines TRBV28 with TRBJ1-5, with no clear D. V was cut by 5 bases and J by 10 bases, with 12 bases left in between. CDR3 length: 12 amino acids. Germline CDR1 and CDR2: MDHEN and SYDVKM. The CDR3 loop reads CASSPSRIPQHF. The DNA for the CDR3 is TGTGCCAGCAGTCCTAGTCGAATTCCCCAGCATTTT.

A few counts support this clonotype. V gene TRBV7-9 combines with J gene TRBJ2-2; D call uncertain. The CDR3 totals 12 residues. The germline CDR1 and CDR2 sequences are SEHNR and FQNEAQ (reference sequence). V was trimmed by 3 bases and J by 5 bases, leaving 4 bases between them. The CDR3 DNA is TGTGCCAGCAGCTTCAATACCGGGGAGCTGTTTTTT. Translation gives CASSFNTGELFF. The complete variable domain, with remaining parts taken from reference TRBV7-9 and TRBJ2-2, reads DTGVSQNPRHKITKRGQNVTFRCDPISEHNRLYWYRQTLGQGPEFLTYFQNEAQLEKSRLLSDRFSAERPKGSFSTLEIQRTEQGDSAMYLCASSFNTGELFFGEGSRLTVL.

This clonotype was observed many times. The CDR3 reads CASSTGRGSNQPQHF. CDR3 coding DNA: TGTGCCAGCTCCACAGGGCGCGGGAGCAATCAGCCCCAGCATTTT. The V gene is TRBV6-1, the J gene TRBJ1-5; possible D gene TRBD1, 6 bases. The CDR3 extends over 15 amino acids. V shed 8 bases and J shed 1 base, with 15 bases lying between them. The germline gives CDR1 MNHNS, CDR2 SASEGT.

This clonotype was observed many times. This sequence joins TRBV6-1 and TRBJ2-6; D gene ambiguous. The V gene lost 8 bases and the J gene lost 0 bases, with 11 bases spanning the gap. This CDR3 spans 15 amino acids. The germline V gene has CDR1 MNHNS and CDR2 SASEGT. The CDR3 nucleotides are TGTGCCAGCGAAGCCAGCCCCTCTGGGGCCAACGTCCTGACTTTC. This encodes CASEASPSGANVLTF.